Included here is one TCR beta chain sequence, with context. Germline CDR1 reads MNHNY; CDR2 reads SVGAGI (reference sequence). This CDR3 has 16 residues. Trimming took 2 bases from V and 0 from J, leaving 13 bases between them. The sample comes from a study of blood T cell repertoires in COVID-19. TCRdb's table, derived via immunoSEQ multiplex PCR, lists solely in-frame clones and lacks some. This sample has over 35,000 clones, with around nine tenths found just once. This clonotype was obtained from a man between 50 and 59 years old with active COVID-19. The chain couples TRBV6-6 to TRBJ1-1; D is unclear. Material for sequencing was peripheral blood. This CDR3 reads CASSYRAGGMNTEAFF. For the CDR3, the DNA is TGTGCCAGCAGTTACAGGGCAGGAGGAATGAACACTGAAGCTTTCTTT.